Below, 5 T cell receptor beta chains from the same sample are listed, as sequenced in a study of T cells after yellow fever vaccination. TCRdb fed the 5' RACE reads into MiXCR, producing one record per CDR3 protein. The sample has about 370,000 distinct CDR3 sequences, around 10% seen once. The starting material was PBMCs, obtained on the day of the first yellow fever vaccination. These receptors were collected from a man younger than 30 who received the YFV17D yellow fever vaccine.

This clonotype was seen a few times. The chain recombines TRBV7-2 with TRBJ2-3, with TRBD2 identical over 13 bases. The CDR3 is 16 residues long. The V gene's germline CDR1 is SGHTA and CDR2 FQGNSA. V lost 1 base, J lost 11 bases, and 9 bases stayed unmatched. CDR3 protein: CASSLGRGLAGNRQYF. DNA for the CDR3: TGTGCCAGCAGCTTAGGACGGGGACTAGCGGGGAATCGGCAGTATTTT.

The rearrangement uses TRBV6-2 or TRBV6-3 and TRBJ1-5, with 9 bases identical to TRBD1. Germline CDR1 is MNHEY and CDR2 is SVGEGT. J gave up 4 bases and V 6 bases, and 7 bases lay outside the gene matches. CDR3 size: 15 residues. The CDR3 spells CASSWGQGENQPQHF. Here the CDR3 DNA reads TGTGCCAGCAGCTGGGGACAGGGAGAAAATCAGCCCCAGCATTTT.

The rearrangement joins TRBV20-1 to TRBJ2-5, with 9 positions matching TRBD2. Losses at the gene ends were 3 bases for V and 7 bases for J; bases not matched to a gene: 12. CDR3 length equals 15 residues. Germline values: CDR1 DFQATT, CDR2 SNEGSKA (reference sequence). The CDR3, as DNA: TGCAGTGCTAGGGAAGGGACTAGCAGATGGGGGACCCAGTACTTC. Protein: CSAREGTSRWGTQYF.

This clonotype appeared a few times. V gene TRBV7-9 combines with J gene TRBJ2-7; D call uncertain. Germline CDR1 reads SEHNR; CDR2 reads FQNEAQ (reference sequence). V was cut by 2 bases and J by 3 bases, with 11 bases left in between. This CDR3 is 14 amino acids long. The CDR3 DNA follows: TGTGCCAGCAGCTTATCTCAAATATACTACGAGCAGTACTTC. Translation: CASSLSQIYYEQYF.

This clonotype was seen only a few times. J is TRBJ1-4 and V is TRBV28, with D maybe TRBD1 (5 bases). CDR1 is MDHEN, CDR2 SYDVKM, per germline. The length of the CDR3 is 13 residues. V was pared by 4 bases and J by 7 bases, with 10 bases between. The CDR3 sequence is CASSSGFLEKLFF. The CDR3 DNA is TGTGCCAGCAGTTCAGGGTTCCTTGAAAAACTGTTTTTT. The whole variable domain, remainder taken from reference TRBV28 and TRBJ1-4, is DVKVTQSSRYLVKRTGEKVFLECVQDMDHENMFWYRQDPGLGLRLIYFSYDVKMKEKGDIPEGYSVSREKKERFSLILESASTNQTSMYLCASSSGFLEKLFFGSGTQLSVL.